The entry below describes one T cell receptor beta chain. Its antigen remains unknown. The data belong to a study of T cells after yellow fever vaccination. Looking at the study overall: Fractions low in cell number were prepared with SMART-Seq v4 Ultra Low Input. Findings and caveats of the study: Reappearance after the booster was seen for most primary-vaccination clones, at roughly 96% CD4 and 88% CD8. Abundant clonotypes (contaminants from the bulk population) could be present in FACS-sorted repertoires.

For TCR, cDNA came from 5'RACE template switching, which added a universal primer site and UMIs. TCRdb re-called the 5' RACE reads through MiXCR, storing one row per CDR3 protein. Of 310,000 or so distinct CDR3 sequences in the sample, more than 3% were seen once. The CDR3 spans 14 residues. Germline lookup yields CDR1 SQVTM and CDR2 ANQGSEA. With 5 bases removed from V and 8 bases from J, the gap between germline ends came to 21 bases. The sequences come from PBMCs, collected on the day of the yellow fever booster vaccination. The chain combines TRBV29-1 with TRBJ1-2; a possible D gene is TRBD1 (5 bases). This sequence was found in a young man who received the YFV17D yellow fever vaccine. The CDR3 DNA reads TGCAGCGTTTCTGCGTTCGTCCTGGGGGAAGGCTACACCTTC. This encodes CSVSAFVLGEGYTF.